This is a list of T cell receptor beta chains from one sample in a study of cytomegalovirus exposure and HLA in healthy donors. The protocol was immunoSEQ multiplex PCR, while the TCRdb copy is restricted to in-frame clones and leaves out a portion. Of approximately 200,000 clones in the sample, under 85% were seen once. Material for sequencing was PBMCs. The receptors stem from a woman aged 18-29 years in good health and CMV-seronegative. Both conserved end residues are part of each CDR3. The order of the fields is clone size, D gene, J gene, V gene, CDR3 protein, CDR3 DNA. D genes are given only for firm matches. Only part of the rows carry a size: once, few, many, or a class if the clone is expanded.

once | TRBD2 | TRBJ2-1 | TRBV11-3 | CASSPTSGGAAEQFF | TGTGCCAGCAGCCCAACTAGCGGGGGGGCGGCTGAGCAGTTCTTC
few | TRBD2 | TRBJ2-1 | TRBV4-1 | CASSQVEAGGPRDEQFF | TGCGCCAGCAGCCAAGTTGAAGCGGGGGGGCCTCGGGATGAGCAGTTCTTC
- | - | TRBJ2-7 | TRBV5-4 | CASSLGGILEQYF | TGTGCCAGCAGCTTGGGAGGCATCCTCGAGCAGTACTTC
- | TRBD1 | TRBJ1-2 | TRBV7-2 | CASSLEGADPYGYTF | TGTGCCAGCAGCTTAGAGGGGGCGGACCCTTATGGCTACACCTTC
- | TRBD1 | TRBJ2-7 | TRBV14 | CASSQVQGKHEQYF | TGTGCCAGCAGCCAAGTACAGGGGAAGCACGAGCAGTACTTC
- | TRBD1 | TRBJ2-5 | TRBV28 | CASSLIRGLKTQYF | TGTGCCAGCAGTTTAATAAGGGGGCTGAAGACCCAGTACTTC
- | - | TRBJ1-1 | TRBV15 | CATSREARNTEAFF | TGTGCCACCAGCAGAGAGGCAAGGAACACTGAAGCTTTCTTT
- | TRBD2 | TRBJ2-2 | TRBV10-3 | CAISESSGGHTGELFF | TGTGCCATCAGTGAATCTAGCGGGGGACACACCGGGGAGCTGTTTTTT
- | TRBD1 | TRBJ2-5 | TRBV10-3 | CAISGTGPETQYF | TGTGCCATCAGTGGGACAGGGCCGGAGACCCAGTACTTC
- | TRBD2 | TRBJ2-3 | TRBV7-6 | CASSFSRGGLDTQYF | TGTGCCAGCAGCTTTTCGCGGGGGGGCCTGGATACGCAGTATTTT
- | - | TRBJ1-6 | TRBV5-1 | CASSPEGSYNSPLHF | TGCGCCAGCAGCCCGGAGGGCTCCTATAATTCACCCCTCCACTTT
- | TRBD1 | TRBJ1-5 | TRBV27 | CASSSGQGAVHSNQPQHF | TGTGCCAGCAGTTCGGGACAGGGGGCAGTCCACAGCAATCAGCCCCAGCATTTT
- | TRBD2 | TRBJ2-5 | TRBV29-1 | CSETSGGGETQYF | TGCAGCGAGACTAGCGGGGGTGGGGAGACCCAGTACTTC
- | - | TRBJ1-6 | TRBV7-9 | CSSSAPGDSPLHF | TGTTCCAGCAGCGCCCCAGGGGATTCACCCCTCCACTTT
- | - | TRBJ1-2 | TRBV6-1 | CASSEGGSYGYTF | TGTGCCAGCAGTGAAGGAGGCTCCTATGGCTACACCTTC
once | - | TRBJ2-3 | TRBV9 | CASSVDRGDHTDTQYF | TGTGCCAGCAGCGTAGATCGCGGGGACCACACAGATACGCAGTATTTT
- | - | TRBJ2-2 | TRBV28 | CASSPPPRSPPGELFF | TGTGCCAGCAGCCCCCCCCCTAGAAGTCCTCCCGGGGAGCTGTTTTTT
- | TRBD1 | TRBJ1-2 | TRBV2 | CASSLNVPQGARGRYGYTF | TGTGCCAGCAGTCTGAATGTTCCCCAGGGGGCCAGGGGTCGCTATGGCTACACCTTC
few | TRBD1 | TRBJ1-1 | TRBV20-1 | CSGEDRGAFF | TGCAGTGGGGAGGACAGGGGAGCTTTCTTT
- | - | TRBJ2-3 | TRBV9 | CASSLGAQGYTDTQYF | TGTGCCAGCAGCCTCGGGGCACAGGGCTACACAGATACGCAGTATTTT
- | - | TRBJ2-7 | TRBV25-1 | CASSEYFAGDSYEQYF | TGTGCCAGCAGTGAATATTTTGCAGGGGACTCCTACGAGCAGTACTTC
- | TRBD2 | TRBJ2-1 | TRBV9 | CASSVLGLAGNNEQFF | TGTGCCAGCAGCGTATTGGGACTAGCGGGAAACAATGAGCAGTTCTTC
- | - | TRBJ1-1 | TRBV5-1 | CASSLDGVNTEAFF | TGCGCCAGCAGCTTGGACGGAGTTAACACTGAAGCTTTCTTT
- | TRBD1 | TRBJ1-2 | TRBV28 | CASSSPGQGNGYTF | TGTGCCAGCAGTTCACCGGGACAGGGGAATGGCTACACCTTC
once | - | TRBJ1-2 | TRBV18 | CASSPPQGSNYGYTF | TGTGCCAGCTCTCCCCCCCAGGGCTCTAACTATGGCTACACCTTC
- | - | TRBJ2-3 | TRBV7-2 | CASSPNRDTQYF | TGTGCCAGCAGCCCCAACCGGGATACGCAGTATTTT
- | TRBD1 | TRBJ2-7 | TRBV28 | CASMWTGGLVEQYF | TGTGCCAGCATGTGGACAGGGGGCCTCGTCGAGCAGTACTTC
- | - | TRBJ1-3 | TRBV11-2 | CASSLGRVGNTIYF | TGTGCCAGCAGCTTAGGCAGGGTCGGAAACACCATATATTTT
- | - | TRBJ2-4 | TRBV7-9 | CASSLGPAKNIQYF | TGTGCCAGCAGCCTAGGTCCTGCCAAAAACATTCAGTACTTC
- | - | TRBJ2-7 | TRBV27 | CASMPGTNYEQYF | TGTGCCAGCATGCCAGGAACAAACTACGAGCAGTACTTC
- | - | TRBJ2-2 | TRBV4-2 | CASSQEVQNPTGELFF | TGTGCCAGCAGCCAAGAAGTGCAGAACCCCACCGGGGAGCTGTTTTTT
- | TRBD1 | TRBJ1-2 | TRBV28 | CASRDSVLSGKPNYGYTF | TGTGCCAGCCGGGACAGCGTCCTATCTGGAAAACCTAACTATGGCTACACCTTC
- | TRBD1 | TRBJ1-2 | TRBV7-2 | CASRPPGQGNYGYTF | TGTGCCAGCAGACCGCCGGGACAGGGCAACTATGGCTACACCTTC
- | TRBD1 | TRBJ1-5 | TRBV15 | CATSTFLGTGDNRNQPQHF | TGTGCCACCAGCACCTTCTTGGGGACAGGGGACAACCGAAATCAGCCCCAGCATTTT
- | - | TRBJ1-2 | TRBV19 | CASSSRVQNYGYTF | TGTGCCAGTAGTTCACGGGTTCAAAACTATGGCTACACCTTC
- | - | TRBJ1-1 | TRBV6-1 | CATWKAGMLFGAFF | TGTGCCACGTGGAAAGCAGGGATGCTGTTCGGAGCTTTCTTT
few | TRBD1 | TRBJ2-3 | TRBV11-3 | CASRVQGAADTQYF | TGTGCCAGCAGGGTACAGGGGGCCGCAGATACGCAGTATTTT